Shown below are 25 T cell receptor beta chains from a single sample sequenced in a study of identical twins. TCRdb redid the calling of the 5' RACE reads with MiXCR, one entry per CDR3 protein. The sample holds approximately 890,000 distinct CDR3 sequences, about 12% seen once. The same sample was also used in a study of yellow fever vaccine responses in identical twins.

The sample comprised PBMCs. All receptors come from a woman between 18 and 30 years old in good health.

Ten or more counts support this clonotype. The V and J genes are TRBV5-1 and TRBJ2-1, with 9 nucleotides matching TRBD1. The CDR3 is made up of 15 amino acids. CDR1 is SGHRS and CDR2 is YFSETQ in the germline V gene. V lost 4 bases, J lost 0 bases, and 2 bases stayed unmatched. CDR3 region: CASSEQGASYNEQFF. The CDR3 DNA reads as TGCGCCAGCAGCGAACAGGGGGCCTCCTACAATGAGCAGTTCTTC.

This clonotype was seen a handful of times. The rearrangement links TRBV5-5 to TRBJ2-1; D gene ambiguous. V lost 3 bases and J 8 bases, leaving 12 bases between the germline ends. The CDR3 length is 13 residues. In germline, CDR1 is SGHKS, CDR2 YYEKEE (reference sequence). The CDR3 region has the DNA TGTGCCAGCAGCTCCGGGCAGGTGGATGAGCAGTTCTTC. Translating it yields CASSSGQVDEQFF. The full variable domain, its missing parts supplied by reference TRBV5-5 and TRBJ2-1, is DAGVTQSPTHLIKTRGQQVTLRCSPISGHKSVSWYQQVLGQGPQFIFQYYEKEERGRGNFPDRFSARQFPNYSSELNVNALLLGDSALYLCASSSGQVDEQFFGPGTRLTVL.

This clonotype was counted only a few times. This sequence joins TRBV12-3 or TRBV12-4 and TRBJ2-1; TRBD2 matches 14 bases. With 5 bases clipped from V and 9 bases from J, the junction kept 12 bases outside the gene matches. The CDR3 spans 17 residues. The DNA for the CDR3 is TGTGCCAGCAGTCCGGAGACTAGCGGGGGGGCCTTAAGTGAGCAGTTCTTC. Translating gives CASSPETSGGALSEQFF.

The chain recombines TRBV7-6 with TRBJ2-1; D not resolved. Trimming removed 5 bases at V and 3 bases at J, with 17 bases between. The CDR3 is made up of 16 amino acids. Per the germline V gene, CDR1 is SGHVS and CDR2 is FNYEAQ. The CDR3: CASSPAERHGYNEQFF. For the CDR3, the DNA is TGTGCCAGCAGCCCCGCAGAACGTCACGGCTACAATGAGCAGTTCTTC.

The V gene is TRBV21-1, the J gene TRBJ1-2; whether TRBD1, the table's D call, matches the DNA was not checked. TRBV21-1 counts as a pseudogene. This CDR3 has 15 residues. The CDR3 region is CASSQTSDRGLGYTF. Here the CDR3 DNA reads TGTGCCAGCAGCCAAACCTCGGACAGGGGGCTTGGCTACACCTTC.

This clonotype has only a few counts. CDR3 protein: CASSVASGGVMETQYF. Written as DNA, the CDR3 is TGTGCCAGCAGCGTAGCTAGCGGGGGGGTAATGGAGACCCAGTACTTC. V gene TRBV9 combines with J gene TRBJ2-5, with 12 bases fitting TRBD2. Germline assignment: CDR1 SGDLS and CDR2 YYNGEE. The CDR3 runs 16 residues. The ends lost 0 bases at V and 5 bases at J; junction bases unmatched: 5.

This clonotype was seen a few times. The rearrangement uses TRBV12-3 or TRBV12-4 and TRBJ2-1, with 9 bases lining up with TRBD2. The CDR3 is 16 residues long. Germline trimming cut 2 bases from V and 7 bases from J; bases unmatched to any gene: 9. For the CDR3, the DNA is TGTGCCAGCAGTTTATGGGGTAGCGGGGGTGGGAATGAGCAGTTCTTC. The encoded protein is CASSLWGSGGGNEQFF.

The V gene is TRBV4-1, the J gene TRBJ2-1, with D hard to call. Between the trimmed V and J ends, which lost 0 bases and 2 bases, there was a span of 5 bases. The CDR3 covers 14 residues. Germline V CDR1 and CDR2: MGHRA, YSYEKL. Here the CDR3 reads CASSQDETYNEQFF. The CDR3 DNA reads as TGCGCCAGCAGCCAAGACGAGACCTACAATGAGCAGTTCTTC.

CDR3 nucleotides: TGTGCCAGCAGTGAGGTGGGAGGGCCGCGGGACAATGAGCAGTTCTTC. It codes for CASSEVGGPRDNEQFF. This chain uses TRBV6-1 with TRBJ2-1, with TRBD2 identical over 7 bases. Germline V lookup: CDR1 MNHNS, CDR2 SASEGT. This CDR3 contains 16 residues. Trimming removed 3 bases from V and 5 bases from J; junction bases left unmatched: 10.

Many counts were recorded for this clonotype. CDR3: CASSLAEGTYTDTQYF. Written as DNA, the CDR3 is TGCGCCAGCAGCTTGGCAGAGGGGACCTACACAGATACGCAGTATTTT. The chain recombines TRBV5-1 with TRBJ2-3; possibly TRBD1 or TRBD2 for D (5 bases each). From germline, CDR1 is SGHRS and CDR2 YFSETQ. CDR3 length equals 16 residues. V shed 0 bases and J shed 2 bases, with 13 bases lying between them.

This rearrangement joins TRBV20-1 to TRBJ2-3; perhaps TRBD1 as D (5 bases). Trimming removed 0 bases from V and 3 bases from J, with 10 bases in between. CDR3 length: 14 amino acids. Germline V CDR1 and CDR2: DFQATT, SNEGSKA (reference sequence). Written as DNA, the CDR3 is TGCAGTGCTAGAGATTCCTCAGGGACAGATACGCAGTATTTT. Residues: CSARDSSGTDTQYF.

The J gene is TRBJ1-6, the V gene TRBV6-1, with D unresolved. CDR3 size: 15 residues. Trimming took 7 bases from V and 0 from J, leaving 10 bases between them. Germline V lookup: CDR1 MNHNS, CDR2 SASEGT. The CDR3 loop is CASKASVSYNSPLHF. The DNA of the CDR3 is TGTGCCAGCAAGGCTTCTGTCTCCTATAATTCACCCCTCCACTTT.

This rearrangement joins TRBV7-9 to TRBJ2-7, with D unresolved. CDR1 is SEHNR and CDR2 is FQNEAQ in the germline V gene (reference sequence). The CDR3 is 13 residues long. V was clipped by 7 bases and J by 5 bases, with 15 bases between them. This CDR3 is CASTFAVGNEQYF. In DNA form, the CDR3 reads TGTGCCAGCACCTTCGCGGTAGGGAACGAGCAGTACTTC. The entire variable domain, with the rest obtained from reference TRBV7-9 and TRBJ2-7, is as follows: DTGVSQNPRHKITKRGQNVTFRCDPISEHNRLYWYRQTLGQGPEFLTYFQNEAQLEKSRLLSDRFSAERPKGSFSTLEIQRTEQGDSAMYLCASTFAVGNEQYFGPGTRLTVT.

The chain has TRBV25-1 and TRBJ2-1, with D uncertain. CDR3 size: 17 residues. Trimming stripped 2 bases from V and 4 bases from J, with 18 bases between. CDR1 is MGHDK, CDR2 SYGVNS, per germline. The CDR3 DNA reads TGTGCCAGCAGTGAAAGTCCCTTCCCGGTGTTTTACAATGAGCAGTTCTTC. Translation gives CASSESPFPVFYNEQFF.

The J gene is TRBJ2-2, the V gene TRBV29-1; TRBD1 matches 9 bases. The CDR3 length is 14 residues. V dropped 7 bases and J dropped 7; count of bases not matched to a gene: 10. CDR1 is SQVTM and CDR2 is ANQGSEA in the germline V gene. CDR3 residues: CSARDRVTGGELFF. In nucleotides, the CDR3 is TGCAGCGCTAGGGACAGGGTGACTGGCGGGGAGCTGTTTTTT.

V and J are TRBV27 and TRBJ2-5; D not resolved. Trimming took 4 bases from V and 1 from J, leaving 7 bases between them. Germline assignment: CDR1 MNHEY and CDR2 SMNVEV (reference sequence). There are 13 residues in the CDR3. The CDR3 is CASSWVPQETQYF. In DNA form, the CDR3 reads TGTGCCAGCAGTTGGGTCCCCCAAGAGACCCAGTACTTC.

A word on this clonotype: Relative to the germline gene, one junction end is altered; a read error may explain this. The chain links TRBV3-1 to TRBJ2-5; tentative D call: TRBD2 (6 bases). CDR3 length: 14 amino acids. Germline V lookup: CDR1 LGHDT, CDR2 YNNKEL (reference sequence). In nucleotides, the CDR3 is TGTGCCAGCAGCCAAGCAGGGTTCCGGGAGACCCAGTATTTC. Residues: CASSQAGFRETQYF.

This clonotype was observed a few times. The CDR3 here is CAISDRQVVYEQYV. The CDR3 bases are TGTGCCATCAGTGATAGGCAGGTCGTATACGAGCAGTACGTC. V gene TRBV10-3 combines with J gene TRBJ2-7, with D hard to call. The CDR3 totals 14 residues. V lost 3 bases to trimming and J lost 4 bases, with 13 bases between them. Germline lookup yields CDR1 ENHRY and CDR2 SYGVKD.

This clonotype was seen a handful of times. V gene TRBV20-1 combines with J gene TRBJ1-2; unclear D gene. V shed 1 base and J shed 8 bases, with 11 bases lying between them. The CDR3 contains 12 residues. Germline lookup yields CDR1 DFQATT and CDR2 SNEGSKA (reference sequence). CDR3 coding DNA: TGCAGTGCTAGAGGTGTACAATCGGGCTACACCTTC. Translated, it gives CSARGVQSGYTF.

This clonotype was detected a few times. At one of its ends the junction is not consistent with the germline gene, which may arise from a read error. The gene calls are TRBV2 and TRBJ1-2; the D is unclear. The CDR3 is made up of 13 amino acids. Germline values: CDR1 SNHLY, CDR2 FYNNEI. CDR3 coding DNA: TGTGCCAGCAGTGATCGGAGTAACGATGGCTACACCTTC. Its translation is CASSDRSNDGYTF.

The rearrangement uses TRBV11-2 and TRBJ2-7; tentatively, D is TRBD1 (5 bases). CDR1 and CDR2 from the germline V gene are SGHAT and FQNNGV. V lost 0 bases and J lost 3, with 15 bases in between. The CDR3 consists of 16 residues. CDR3 loop: CASSLDNIGHNYEQYV. The CDR3 coding sequence is TGTGCCAGCAGCTTAGATAATATAGGACACAACTACGAGCAGTACGTC.

The rearrangement links TRBV6-5 to TRBJ2-3; D gene ambiguous. The CDR3 is 16 amino acids. Germline V lookup: CDR1 MNHEY, CDR2 SVGAGI. The V end lost 5 bases, the J end lost 3 bases, and 18 bases lay between the germline ends. The CDR3 DNA is TGTGCCAGCAGTCTTCTCGACGGACGGAGAACAGATACGCAGTATTTT. This encodes CASSLLDGRRTDTQYF.

This clonotype came up a few times. The V call is TRBV20-1, the J call TRBJ2-5, with 10 bases that match TRBD1. CDR1 is DFQATT, CDR2 SNEGSKA, per germline (reference sequence). J lost 5 bases, V lost 6 bases, and 9 bases had no gene match. The CDR3 runs to 14 residues. The CDR3 sequence is CSAKTGGGTETQYF. In DNA, the CDR3 is TGCAGTGCAAAGACAGGGGGCGGGACGGAGACCCAGTACTTC.

V and J are TRBV24-1 and TRBJ1-2, with 11 bases that match TRBD1. J was trimmed by 6 bases and V by 4 bases; bases with no gene match: 6. The CDR3 is made up of 15 amino acids. Germline CDR1 KGHDR, CDR2 SFDVKD. CDR3 DNA sequence: TGTGCCACCAGTGACCCGGACAGGGGGCTTGATGGCTACACCTTC. This sequence encodes CATSDPDRGLDGYTF.

In its sample, this clonotype was seen a few times. The chain's CDR3 is CASSQEGMKSPLHF. CDR3 DNA sequence: TGCGCCAGCAGCCAAGAGGGGATGAAATCACCCCTCCACTTT. The V call is TRBV4-1, the J call TRBJ1-6, with D unclear. The CDR3 is 14 residues long. CDR1 and CDR2 (germline): MGHRA, YSYEKL. With 0 bases removed from V and 10 bases from J, the gap between germline ends came to 10 bases.